The rows below give T cell receptor beta chains drawn from one sample of a study of blood T cell repertoires in COVID-19. Profiled with immunoSEQ multiplex PCR; TCRdb holds only in-frame clones, not every one. The sample lists 150,000 to 200,000 clones; over 60% were seen once. Material: peripheral blood. These receptors came from a woman aged 70 to 79 with acute or convalescent COVID-19. CDR3s include the opening cysteine and the closing phenylalanine or tryptophan. Each record gives: clone size, V gene, D gene, J gene, CDR3 DNA, CDR3 protein. D genes are given only for firm matches. Not every row has a clone size; where given, it reads once, few, many or a size class.

>NA|TRBV28|TRBD1|TRBJ1-2
TGTGCCAGCAGTCCTAGACAGGGGAACTATGGCTACACCTTC
CASSPRQGNYGYTF
>NA|TRBV5-1|NA|TRBJ1-5
TGCGCCAGCAGCCCCGCGGGCAATCAGCCCCAGCATTTT
CASSPAGNQPQHF
>NA|TRBV4-2|TRBD2|TRBJ2-1
TGTGCCAGCAGCCAAATGACTAGCGCTAATGAGCAGTTCTTC
CASSQMTSANEQFF
>NA|TRBV9|TRBD2|TRBJ2-5
TGTGCCAGCAGCGTAGGGGGAGCGGGGCTCGAGACCCAGTACTTC
CASSVGGAGLETQYF
>NA|TRBV29-1|NA|TRBJ2-1
TGCAGCGTTGACGGAGGGACGTCGGTCAGGAGCTCCTACAATGAGCAGTTCTTC
CSVDGGTSVRSSYNEQFF
>NA|TRBV3-1/TRBV3-2|TRBD2|TRBJ2-1
TGTGCCAGCAGCCAAGGGAGTTCCGGGGGGTTGTACAATGAGCAGTTCTTC
CASSQGSSGGLYNEQFF
>NA|TRBV6-5|NA|TRBJ2-1
TGTGCCAGCAGTTTGGCGAGGTCAGACAATGAGCAGTTCTTC
CASSLARSDNEQFF
>NA|TRBV19|TRBD1|TRBJ1-3
TGTGCCACTTGGCAGGGGGCATCGGGAAACACCATATATTTT
CATWQGASGNTIYF
>NA|TRBV19|TRBD2|TRBJ2-1
TGTGCCAGTAGGTCCTCCGGGACTAGCGGGAGGTGGGATGAGCAGTTCTTC
CASRSSGTSGRWDEQFF
>NA|TRBV11-3|NA|TRBJ2-1
TGTGCCAGCAGCTTAGGCGATCAGCGCGAGCAGTTCTTC
CASSLGDQREQFF
>NA|TRBV2|TRBD2|TRBJ2-1
TGTGCCAGCAGTTCGACTAGCGGGGGGGACAATGAGCAGTTCTTC
CASSSTSGGDNEQFF
>NA|TRBV11-2|TRBD1|TRBJ1-6
TGTGCCAGCAGCTTAGTTACGGTGACAGGGACTAATTCACCCCTCCACTTT
CASSLVTVTGTNSPLHF
>NA|TRBV2|TRBD2|TRBJ2-1
TGTGCCAGCAGGGGGACTAGAACATACAATGAGCAGTTCTTC
CASRGTRTYNEQFF
>NA|TRBV14|NA|TRBJ2-7
TGTGCCAGCAGCCAATTGGCGCTTCCGGGAGTGATTAACGAGCAGTACTTC
CASSQLALPGVINEQYF
>NA|TRBV27|TRBD1|TRBJ2-1
TGTGCCAGCAGTTTTCGACAGGGCGATGAGCAGTTCTTC
CASSFRQGDEQFF
>NA|TRBV14|TRBD1|TRBJ2-3
TGTGCCAGCAGCCAACCCGGGACAGACACAGATACGCAGTATTTT
CASSQPGTDTDTQYF
>NA|TRBV3-1/TRBV3-2|NA|TRBJ2-2
TGTGCCAGCAGCCAAGATCCGGGGGAGCTGTTTTTT
CASSQDPGELFF
>NA|TRBV18|NA|TRBJ2-1
TGTGCCAGCTCACGAGGACAGTCTACCAATGAGCAGTTCTTC
CASSRGQSTNEQFF
>few|TRBV7-9|TRBD2|TRBJ2-2
TGTGCCAGCAGCTCCCGCACTAGCGGGATCACCGGGGAGCTGTTTTTT
CASSSRTSGITGELFF
>few|TRBV6-1|TRBD1|TRBJ1-2
TGTGCCAGCAGTGAAGAAGGGGGCAGATACTATGGCTACACCTTC
CASSEEGGRYYGYTF
>NA|TRBV7-8|NA|TRBJ2-7
TGTGCCAGCAGCTCTAGCTCCTACGAGCAGTACTTC
CASSSSSYEQYF
>NA|TRBV2|TRBD2|TRBJ2-7
TGTGCCAGCAGGGAGAGACTAGCGGGTCCGTCCTACGAGCAGTACTTC
CASRERLAGPSYEQYF
>NA|TRBV12-3/TRBV12-4|TRBD1|TRBJ1-2
TGTGCCAGCAGGAGCAGGGGGGATGGCTACACCTTC
CASRSRGDGYTF
>NA|TRBV7-9|TRBD1|TRBJ1-2
TGTGCCAGCAGCCACGGACAGGGGGACTATGGCTACACCTTC
CASSHGQGDYGYTF
>NA|TRBV3-1/TRBV3-2|TRBD1|TRBJ1-6
TGTGCCAGCAGCCAAACGGACAGGGGGTTTTCACCCCTCCACTTT
CASSQTDRGFSPLHF
>NA|TRBV19|TRBD1|TRBJ2-1
TGTGCCAGTAGGGATGACAGGGGAAATGAGCAGTTCTTC
CASRDDRGNEQFF
>NA|TRBV18|NA|TRBJ1-5
TGTGCCAGCTCCCTCGGGGGTAGCAATCAGCCCCAGCATTTT
CASSLGGSNQPQHF
>NA|TRBV23-1|TRBD2|TRBJ2-2
TGCGCCAGCAGCGGGACCTCGGGACTAGCGGGAGACTACACCGGGGAGCTGTTTTTT
CASSGTSGLAGDYTGELFF
>NA|TRBV2|NA|TRBJ2-5
TGTGCCAGCAGTCCCGGGTCGAGGGAGACCCAGTACTTC
CASSPGSRETQYF
>NA|TRBV7-9|NA|TRBJ2-7
TGTGCCAGCAGCCCGAGAGGCCCCTTTGGGGAGCAGTACTTC
CASSPRGPFGEQYF
>NA|TRBV5-4|TRBD2|TRBJ2-5
TGTGCCAGCAGCTTGGCGGGGGGGCAAGGGGAGACCCAGTACTTC
CASSLAGGQGETQYF
>NA|TRBV5-4|TRBD1|TRBJ2-5
TGTGCCAGCAGCAATGGACAGGGTAGTGGGGAGACCCAGTACTTC
CASSNGQGSGETQYF
>NA|TRBV6-5|NA|TRBJ1-1
TGTGCCAGCAGCCGCGAACTCAGGGGCGGCACTGAAGCTTTCTTT
CASSRELRGGTEAFF
>NA|TRBV27|TRBD2|TRBJ2-2
TGTGCCAGCAGTTCAGAAGCGGGAGCCGGGGAGCTGTTTTTT
CASSSEAGAGELFF
>NA|TRBV5-1|TRBD1|TRBJ2-2
TGCGCCAGCACTATAGGACAGGGGGACACCGGGGAGCTGTTTTTT
CASTIGQGDTGELFF
>NA|TRBV24-1|TRBD1|TRBJ2-5
TGTGCCACCAGTGATACCCAGCAGGGGGCGTGGGAGACCCAGTACTTC
CATSDTQQGAWETQYF
>NA|TRBV11-3|TRBD1|TRBJ2-1
TGTGCCAGCAGCAAAACAGGGGGTTCCGTGGATGAGCAGTTCTTC
CASSKTGGSVDEQFF
>NA|TRBV7-8|NA|TRBJ2-7
TGTGCCAGCAGCATAGGCGGGACGGCCACCTACGAGCAGTACTTC
CASSIGGTATYEQYF
>once|TRBV11-1|TRBD2|TRBJ2-1
TGTGCCAGCAGCCCTCTTAGCGGGAGGGCCCAATTAGAGCAGTTCTTC
CASSPLSGRAQLEQFF
>NA|TRBV2|NA|TRBJ1-2
TGTGCCAGCAGTGAAGCGCCGGCGGGAGGGGAAGGGCCCCTGGGTGGCTACACCTTC
CASSEAPAGGEGPLGGYTF
>NA|TRBV5-1|TRBD1|TRBJ2-2
TGCGCCAGCAGCGCAGGGGGAACCGGGGAGCTGTTTTTT
CASSAGGTGELFF
>NA|TRBV30|NA|TRBJ1-1
TGTGCCAGCCGACGGACAGACTTGAACACTGAAGCTTTCTTT
CASRRTDLNTEAFF
>NA|TRBV15|TRBD1|TRBJ1-4
TGTGCCACCAGCAGAGATCTTGGGACAGGGGATGAAAAACTGTTTTTT
CATSRDLGTGDEKLFF
>once|TRBV19|TRBD1|TRBJ1-4
TGTGCCAGTACCACCCAGGGGACAGTTTACAGCGAAAAACTGTTTTTT
CASTTQGTVYSEKLFF
>few|TRBV10-3|TRBD2|TRBJ2-1
TGTGCCATCAGTAGCGGGACTAGCGGTTACAATGAGCAGTTCTTC
CAISSGTSGYNEQFF
>NA|TRBV25-1|NA|TRBJ1-6
TGTGCCAGCCATAACGGGGGGAATTCACCCCTCCACTTT
CASHNGGNSPLHF
>NA|TRBV2|NA|TRBJ1-5
TGTGCCAGCAGTGAGCGACAGCTATCAGCATCCCAGCATTTT
CASSERQLSASQHF
>few|TRBV11-2|TRBD1|TRBJ2-7
TGTGCCAGCAGCGGACCCGGGACAGTCTACGAGCAGTACTTC
CASSGPGTVYEQYF
>NA|TRBV5-3|NA|TRBJ1-1
TGTGCCAGAAGCTTGAACAGGGTGGAAGCTTTCTTT
CARSLNRVEAFF